The 27 T cell receptor beta chains presented below share a single source sample, sequenced in a study of blood T cell repertoires in COVID-19. Assay: immunoSEQ multiplex PCR; the TCRdb copy retains only in-frame clones and omits some. The sample carries 75,000 to 95,000 clones, about 85% recorded once. Sequenced input: peripheral blood. The receptors come from a man of 80 years or more with active or convalescent COVID-19.

The genes are TRBV4-1 and TRBJ2-6; no firm D call. The germline CDR1 and CDR2 sequences are MGHRA and YSYEKL. The CDR3 length is 15 residues. Trimming stripped 0 bases from V and 1 base from J, with 4 bases between. The CDR3 reads CASSQEASGANVLTF. CDR3 nucleotide sequence: TGCGCCAGCAGCCAAGAGGCTTCTGGGGCCAACGTCCTGACTTTC.

The chain combines TRBV7-8 with TRBJ2-7; TRBD1 is a possible D gene (5 bases). CDR1 is SGHVS and CDR2 is FQNEAQ in the germline V gene. This CDR3 spans 13 amino acids. V lost 5 bases and J 6 bases, leaving 14 bases between the germline ends. The CDR3 sequence is CASSGAGFGEQYV. The CDR3 DNA reads TGTGCCAGCAGCGGGGCAGGGTTTGGCGAGCAGTACGTC.

This chain connects TRBV30 to TRBJ2-5, with 8 bases aligning to TRBD2. Germline lookup yields CDR1 GTSNPN and CDR2 SVGIG (reference sequence). V shed 0 bases, J shed 3 bases, and the junction held 6 bases outside the gene matches. CDR3 length: 15 amino acids. The CDR3 nucleotides read TGTGCCTGGAGTGTAGCGGGAGAATGGGAAGAGACCCAGTACTTC. The encoded protein is CAWSVAGEWEETQYF.

V usage is TRBV7-8 and J usage is TRBJ1-2; maybe TRBD1 (5 bases). Trimming removed 5 bases at V and 8 bases at J, with 18 bases between. CDR1 SGHVS and CDR2 FQNEAQ come from the germline V gene. The CDR3 is 14 amino acids. This CDR3 is CASSPQTGRFGYTF. Here the CDR3 DNA reads TGTGCCAGCAGCCCGCAAACAGGACGTTTCGGCTACACCTTC. The full variable domain, in which reference TRBV7-8 and TRBJ1-2 provide the parts outside the CDR3, is GAGVSQSPRYKVAKRGQDVALRCDPISGHVSLFWYQQALGQGPEFLTYFQNEAQLDKSGLPSDRFFAERPEGSVSTLKIQRTQQEDSAVYLCASSPQTGRFGYTFGSGTRLTVV.

In its sample, this clone was seen once. This chain connects TRBV29-1 to TRBJ1-2; D may be TRBD1 (6 bases). The CDR3 contains 11 residues. Germline V CDR1 and CDR2: SQVTM, ANQGSEA. Trimming took off 4 bases at V and 4 bases at J, with 7 bases between the two ends. The CDR3 spells CSVGTVYGYTF. DNA for the CDR3: TGCAGCGTTGGGACAGTCTATGGCTACACCTTC.

The V call is TRBV27, the J call TRBJ1-2; TRBD1 matches at 11 bases. The CDR3 length is 16 residues. The V and J ends lost 5 bases and 4 bases, in that order; junction bases with no gene match: 9. Germline V gene data show CDR1 as MNHEY and CDR2 as SMNVEV (reference sequence). The CDR3 bases are TGTGCCAGCAGTGGCAACCGGGACAGGGGGGTCTATGGCTACACCTTC. Translating gives CASSGNRDRGVYGYTF.

The chain is built from TRBV28 and TRBJ1-5; the D gene is possibly TRBD1 (6 bases). Germline V CDR1 and CDR2: MDHEN, SYDVKM. With 3 bases removed from V and 2 bases from J, the gap between germline ends came to 11 bases. There are 15 residues in the CDR3. The CDR3 bases are TGTGCCAGCAGTTTGGGGGCGATAGGCAATCAGCCCCAGCATTTT. The encoded protein is CASSLGAIGNQPQHF.

This sequence joins TRBV29-1 and TRBJ1-1; 7 bases align to TRBD1. V lost 1 base and J lost 0; bases outside the gene matches: 5. This CDR3 has 15 residues. Germline V CDR1 and CDR2: SQVTM, ANQGSEA. The CDR3 sequence: CSVEGTGGLNTEAFF. In DNA, the CDR3 is TGCAGCGTTGAAGGGACAGGCGGATTGAACACTGAAGCTTTCTTT. Combining the CDR3 with reference TRBV29-1 and TRBJ1-1 gives the whole variable domain SAVISQKPSRDICQRGTSLTIQCQVDSQVTMMFWYRQQPGQSLTLIATANQGSEATYESGFVIDKFPISRPNLTFSTLTVSNMSPEDSSIYLCSVEGTGGLNTEAFFGQGTRLTVV.

This clone was counted between two and nine times. This chain joins TRBV11-2 and TRBJ2-5; D is uncertain. The germline V and J ends were trimmed by 5 bases and 7 bases, with 8 bases remaining between them. Per the germline V gene, CDR1 is SGHAT and CDR2 is FQNNGV. There are 11 residues in the CDR3. The CDR3 DNA sequence: TGTGCCAGCAGCCCGCGGTGGACCCAGTACTTC. Protein: CASSPRWTQYF.

The genes are TRBV19 and TRBJ1-3, with 9 bases identical to TRBD1. There are 16 residues in the CDR3. The V segment lost 4 bases and the J segment 5 bases; nucleotides outside the gene matches: 9. Germline CDR1 and CDR2: LNHDA and SQIVND (reference sequence). CDR3 nucleotide sequence: TGTGCCAGTAGTAACGGACAGGGGCGGTCTCGAAACACCATATATTTT. It codes for CASSNGQGRSRNTIYF.

This rearrangement joins TRBV6-5 to TRBJ1-3; the D is unclear. Trimming removed 11 bases from V and 3 bases from J, with 11 bases in between. The CDR3 runs 12 residues. The germline V gene has CDR1 MNHEY and CDR2 SVGAGI. The CDR3 DNA is TGTGCCTCGGGTTCTAGTGGAAACACCATATATTTT. The encoded protein is CASGSSGNTIYF.

This clone was detected a few times. This chain links TRBV9 with TRBJ1-2; TRBD1 agrees at 8 bases. This CDR3 spans 13 amino acids. With V trimmed by 3 bases and J by 7 bases, 5 bases remained unmatched. CDR1 and CDR2 (germline): SGDLS, YYNGEE. The CDR3, as DNA: TGTGCCAGCAGCGCAAGTGACAGGGGTGGCTACACCTTC. Translating it yields CASSASDRGGYTF.

The rearrangement joins TRBV19 to TRBJ1-3, with a weak D call TRBD1 (6 bases). The germline V gene has CDR1 LNHDA and CDR2 SQIVND (reference sequence). Trimming removed 4 bases from V and 0 bases from J, with 10 bases in between. CDR3 length: 15 amino acids. The CDR3 DNA follows: TGTGCCAGTAGTACCTGGACAGCCTCTGGAAACACCATATATTTT. This gives the protein CASSTWTASGNTIYF.

This clone was observed a single time. V is TRBV3-1 (or the pseudogene TRBV3-2) and J is TRBJ2-3; 7 positions match TRBD1. This CDR3 has 16 residues. The germline gives CDR1 LGHDT, CDR2 YNNKEL (reference sequence). J lost 6 bases, V lost 6 bases, and 15 bases had no gene match. CDR3 region: CASSSRSRGPMDTQYF. CDR3 DNA: TGTGCCAGCAGTTCCAGGTCGAGGGGGCCGATGGATACGCAGTATTTT.

The chain joins TRBV14 to TRBJ1-6, with a weak D call TRBD1 (6 bases). Germline CDR1 is SGHDN and CDR2 is FVKESK. V shed 5 bases and J shed 8 bases, with 16 bases lying between them. The CDR3 has 15 residues. CDR3 nucleotides: TGTGCCAGCAGCACTTATAGGACAGAGGATTCACCCCTCCACTTT. Amino acid sequence: CASSTYRTEDSPLHF.

The chain recombines TRBV6-5 with TRBJ2-3; possible D gene TRBD2, 5 bases. Germline V gene lookup returns CDR1 MNHEY and CDR2 SVGAGI. The CDR3 runs to 16 residues. The V end lost 0 bases, the J end lost 4 bases, and 14 bases lay between the germline ends. Written as DNA, the CDR3 is TGTGCCAGCAGTTACTCGAGGGCAGGAGGAGCAGATACGCAGTATTTT. Protein product: CASSYSRAGGADTQYF.

The rearrangement uses TRBV29-1 and TRBJ1-1; TRBD1 is a possible D gene (6 bases). The CDR3 extends over 15 amino acids. From germline, CDR1 is SQVTM and CDR2 ANQGSEA. With 3 bases removed from V and 0 bases from J, the gap between germline ends came to 14 bases. In nucleotides, the CDR3 is TGCAGCGTTGAGGTGGGCAGGGGATTGAACACTGAAGCTTTCTTT. Amino acid sequence: CSVEVGRGLNTEAFF.

The chain carries TRBV6-5 and TRBJ2-5, with 8 bases identical to TRBD1. This CDR3 region has 14 residues. With 7 bases clipped from V and 3 bases from J, the junction kept 7 bases outside the gene matches. Germline V gene lookup returns CDR1 MNHEY and CDR2 SVGAGI. CDR3 loop: CASIDLDREETQYF. DNA of the CDR3: TGTGCCAGCATCGACCTGGACAGGGAAGAGACCCAGTACTTC.

CDR3 DNA sequence: TGTGCCAGCAGCCAATCGGGTGAGACTGAAGCTTTCTTT. This sequence encodes CASSQSGETEAFF. The genes are TRBV3-1 (or the pseudogene TRBV3-2) and TRBJ1-1; no firm D call. The CDR3 covers 13 residues. CDR1 LGHDT and CDR2 YNNKEL come from the germline V gene (reference sequence). V lost 2 bases and J 5 bases, leaving 9 bases between the germline ends.

This rearrangement joins TRBV10-3 to TRBJ2-7, with D possibly being TRBD1 (6 bases). Trimming removed 6 bases from V and 2 bases from J, with 11 bases in between. Germline CDR1 is ENHRY and CDR2 is SYGVKD. This CDR3 is built from 13 residues. DNA for the CDR3: TGTGCCATCAGCCTGGGACACCCCTACGAGCAGTACGTC. Its protein is CAISLGHPYEQYV.

The CDR3 loop is CASSPFGQGANQPQHF. For the CDR3, the DNA is TGTGCCAGCAGCCCGTTCGGACAGGGGGCGAATCAGCCCCAGCATTTT. The chain joins TRBV7-8 to TRBJ1-5; the match to TRBD1 covers 11 bases. CDR1 and CDR2 (germline): SGHVS, FQNEAQ. The ends lost 5 bases at V and 4 bases at J; junction bases unmatched: 7. CDR3 length: 16 residues.

This clone was detected only once. This sequence joins TRBV7-2 and TRBJ1-6; 9 bases are a match to TRBD1. CDR1 and CDR2 from the germline V gene are SGHTA and FQGNSA. Germline trimming cut 5 bases from V and 5 bases from J; bases unmatched to any gene: 4. CDR3 length: 15 amino acids. The CDR3 spells CASSTRDRDNSPLHF. The CDR3, as DNA: TGTGCCAGCAGCACCCGGGACAGGGATAATTCACCCCTCCACTTT. The whole variable domain, remainder taken from reference TRBV7-2 and TRBJ1-6, is GAGVSQSPSNKVTEKGKDVELRCDPISGHTALYWYRQSLGQGLEFLIYFQGNSAPDKSGLPSDRFSAERTGGSVSTLTIQRTQQEDSAVYLCASSTRDRDNSPLHFGNGTRLTVT.

This chain connects TRBV19 to TRBJ2-1, with TRBD1 matching 12 bases. J gave up 10 bases and V 8 bases, and 6 bases lay outside the gene matches. CDR1 LNHDA and CDR2 SQIVND come from the germline V gene (reference sequence). There are 13 residues in the CDR3. The CDR3 coding sequence is TGTGCCAGTGAGGGACAGGGGGCATACGAGCAGTTCTTC. Its translation: CASEGQGAYEQFF.

Only one count was recorded for this clone. The chain is built from TRBV6-5 and TRBJ1-6; 7 positions match TRBD1. From germline, CDR1 is MNHEY and CDR2 SVGAGI. The CDR3 runs to 14 residues. J gave up 4 bases and V 6 bases, and 3 bases lay outside the gene matches. DNA for the CDR3: TGTGCCAGCAGCACACAGGGGTATAATTCACCCCTCCACTTT. It specifies CASSTQGYNSPLHF.

This clone showed up just once. The CDR3 region is CASSPSLGLGVSYGYTF. In nucleotides, the CDR3 is TGTGCCAGCAGCCCGAGCTTAGGGTTGGGAGTTTCTTATGGCTACACCTTC. The chain couples TRBV7-8 to TRBJ1-2; no definite D call. The CDR3 totals 17 residues. V dropped 5 bases and J dropped 5 bases, with 24 bases sitting between them. Germline V gene data show CDR1 as SGHVS and CDR2 as FQNEAQ.

This chain uses TRBV19 with TRBJ1-3, with D unresolved. CDR1 is LNHDA, CDR2 SQIVND, per germline (reference sequence). Trimming pared 7 bases from V and 0 bases from J, leaving 19 bases between. The CDR3 loop spans 17 amino acids. CDR3 DNA sequence: TGTGCCAGTACCCAACCGGCGGGGTGGACCTCTGGAAACACCATATATTTT. This codes for CASTQPAGWTSGNTIYF.

V is TRBV19 and J is TRBJ2-5; 8 positions agree with TRBD2. Germline CDR1 reads LNHDA; CDR2 reads SQIVND (reference sequence). After removal of 8 bases from V and 7 bases from J, the junction contained 18 bases not matched to a gene. There are 16 residues in the CDR3. CDR3 bases: TGTGCCAGTTCTCCTAGCGGGTTCCCCAATGGGTGGACCCAGTACTTC. Its translation: CASSPSGFPNGWTQYF.